A single TCR beta chain is shown here with its context. What this receptor recognizes is not known. Base-call qualities are not available, and no considerably larger clone is one nucleotide away. This specimen belongs to a study of T-cell reconstitution after alpha-beta-depleted transplantation in children (TCRdb year 2016). Context from the whole study: The study quantitatively tracked T-cell immune reconstitution after TCRalphabeta/CD19-depleted allogeneic hematopoietic cell transplantation in children using TCR repertoire profiling.

Libraries came from PCR. Sequenced on an Illumina HiSeq 2500. Molecular barcoding was employed in the preparation of TCR libraries, with unique molecular identifiers being used to normalize TCRbeta repertoire quantification. TCRdb itself trimmed the public reads at Q25 with fastp, ran MiXCR and retained productive beta chains. Rows matching on CDR3 protein sequence are summarized as one entry with the most common DNA and genes. Within this sample are over 300,000 distinct CDR3 sequences, with 10% of them counted one time only. The biggest ten clones account for more than 2% of the sample. The V and J ends are trimmed by 1 base and 1 base, leaving 13 bases between them. The germline V gene yields KGHSH for CDR1 and LQKENI for CDR2. The cysteine opens and the phenylalanine closes a CDR3 of 16 amino acids. The sequence is cut down to CDR3 DNA, 48 bases in frame from base 1.

This sequence originates from a human donor who donated a stem cell graft to a child with acute lymphoblastic leukemia. Here the sequenced sample was PBMCs from the stem cell graft donor, taken from the stem cell graft. This chain is built from TRBV18 and TRBJ1-1; TRBD1 is a possible D gene, resting on 6 matching bases. The CDR3 loop reads CASSPLLTGSNTEAFF. The nucleotide sequence reads TGTGCCAGCTCACCACTATTAACAGGGTCGAACACTGAAGCTTTCTTT.